Listed below are T cell receptor beta chains from one sample, sequenced in a study of cytomegalovirus exposure and HLA in healthy donors. TCRdb's table, derived via immunoSEQ multiplex PCR, lists solely in-frame clones and lacks some. The sample contains 130,000 to 150,000 clones, almost 85% of which appear only once. The material sequenced was PBMCs. The origin of the receptors is a woman aged 55-70 years in good health and CMV-seropositive. Both conserved end residues are part of each CDR3. A D gene is named only where the DNA matches it firmly. Clone size is given for some rows only: seen once, a few or many times, or a class if the clone is expanded.

TGTGCCAGCACACCGGGGGGATATGGCTACACCTTC,CASTPGGYGYTF,once,-,TRBV28,TRBJ1-2
TGTGCCAGCAGCTTAGCCCGACTAGCGTCTCACAATGAGCAGTTCTTC,CASSLARLASHNEQFF,-,TRBD2,TRBV11-3,TRBJ2-1
TGTGCCAGCAGCGTAGGCGGGGGTTTGCTGTTTTTT,CASSVGGGLLFF,-,TRBD2,TRBV9,TRBJ2-2
TGCGCCAGCAGCCAAGAATTGGGCCAGGGGAGTGGTGGCTACACCTTC,CASSQELGQGSGGYTF,-,-,TRBV4-3,TRBJ1-2
TGTGCCAGTAGTATTGGGGGGGCGACTGAAGCTTTCTTT,CASSIGGATEAFF,-,-,TRBV19,TRBJ1-1
TGTGCCAGCAGTTCCTATGGAGATACGCAGTATTTT,CASSSYGDTQYF,-,-,TRBV7-2,TRBJ2-3
TGTGCCAGTAGTCCTAGCGGGAGAGGCACCGGGGAGCTGTTTTTT,CASSPSGRGTGELFF,-,TRBD2,TRBV19,TRBJ2-2
TGTGCCAGCAGTGTCGGGAGGGCCGGGACCCAGTACTTC,CASSVGRAGTQYF,-,TRBD2,TRBV2,TRBJ2-5
TGTGCCAGTACCTCGACCTGGAGTCCTCCTGAAGCTTTCTTT,CASTSTWSPPEAFF,-,-,TRBV19,TRBJ1-1
TGCGCCAGCAGCCTTGAATGGGCCTCCCACGAGCAGTACTTC,CASSLEWASHEQYF,-,-,TRBV5-1,TRBJ2-7
TGTGCCAGCAGTTACTCGCAGGGGGAAAACACTGAAGCTTTCTTT,CASSYSQGENTEAFF,-,TRBD1,TRBV6-5,TRBJ1-1
TGTGCCAGCAGGGGGACAGGGAGGGTTACCGAGCAGTACTTC,CASRGTGRVTEQYF,-,TRBD1,TRBV6-1,TRBJ2-7
TGTGCCAGCAGCTTAGCGTCGAGGAATCAGCCCCAGCATTTT,CASSLASRNQPQHF,-,-,TRBV7-8,TRBJ1-5
TGCGCCAGCAGCCAATTCGGACTAGCAACAGATACGCAGTATTTT,CASSQFGLATDTQYF,-,TRBD2,TRBV4-1,TRBJ2-3
TGTGCCTGGACCGTAGGGGGAGCTTATGGCTACACCTTC,CAWTVGGAYGYTF,-,-,TRBV30,TRBJ1-2
TGTGCCAGCAGTTTGGGCTTAATCGGCACCGGGGAGCTGTTTTTT,CASSLGLIGTGELFF,-,-,TRBV6-5,TRBJ2-2
TGTGCCAGCAGCCCGCGTAGCGGAACCTACGAGCAGTACTTC,CASSPRSGTYEQYF,-,-,TRBV7-2,TRBJ2-7
TGTGCCATCAGGGCGTTTAAACAGGGCGATGGCTACACCTTC,CAIRAFKQGDGYTF,few,-,TRBV10-3,TRBJ1-2
TGTGCCAGCAGTACGAGCTCCTATAATTCACCCCTCCACTTT,CASSTSSYNSPLHF,-,-,TRBV6-5,TRBJ1-6
TGTGCCAGCAGCCCGCTAACAGGGGGCGACAATGGCTACACCTTC,CASSPLTGGDNGYTF,-,TRBD1,TRBV6-5,TRBJ1-2
TGTGCCAGCGGCGACAGGGAAGACACTGAAGCTTTCTTT,CASGDREDTEAFF,-,TRBD1,TRBV28,TRBJ1-1
TGTGCCAGCAGCTTACAGGGGGGCGACAACTACGAGCAGTACTTC,CASSLQGGDNYEQYF,-,-,TRBV7-3,TRBJ2-7
TGTGCCAGCAGCCCCGGGGAGGGGTACAATGAGCAGTTCTTC,CASSPGEGYNEQFF,few,TRBD2,TRBV11-3,TRBJ2-1
TGTGCCAGTAGTATGGGGCAGGGCCGTTACAATGAGCAGTTCTTC,CASSMGQGRYNEQFF,-,-,TRBV19,TRBJ2-1
TGTGCCAGCAGTGATCGGGGATACGAGCAGTACTTC,CASSDRGYEQYF,-,-,TRBV2,TRBJ2-7
TGCGCCAGCAGCGCAGACAGCGAGCAGTACTTC,CASSADSEQYF,-,-,TRBV5-1,TRBJ2-7
TGTGCCAGCAGCGGAGCGGGGGAAGCGGGACGAACCGGGGAGCTGTTTTTT,CASSGAGEAGRTGELFF,-,TRBD2,TRBV9,TRBJ2-2
TGTGCCAGCAGCGGCCTAGGGGGGGACACTGAAGCTTTCTTT,CASSGLGGDTEAFF,-,-,TRBV9,TRBJ1-1
TGCGCCAGCAGCACTTCATCGAGCTCCTACAATGAGCAGTTCTTC,CASSTSSSSYNEQFF,few,-,TRBV4-1,TRBJ2-1
TGTGCCAGCAGAAGCCCGAACCGGCGCTACGGGGACTATGGCTACACCTTC,CASRSPNRRYGDYGYTF,-,-,TRBV28,TRBJ1-2
TGCAGCGGCCAGGGTTCCGGCGAGCAGTACTTC,CSGQGSGEQYF,-,-,TRBV29-1,TRBJ2-7
TGTGCCACCAGCAGAGATGGGGAGCCCTACAATGAGCAGTTCTTC,CATSRDGEPYNEQFF,-,-,TRBV15,TRBJ2-1
TGTGCCAGCAGCCAAGGGGTTCAGGGTGAAGGTGGAAACACCATATATTTT,CASSQGVQGEGGNTIYF,-,-,TRBV4-2,TRBJ1-3
TGTGCCAGCAGGACTAGGGAGCCGGGATGGCATGAAAAACTGTTTTTT,CASRTREPGWHEKLFF,-,-,TRBV27,TRBJ1-4
TGTGCCAGCTTCCGCGGGAGAGGCACAGATACGCAGTATTTT,CASFRGRGTDTQYF,once,TRBD2,TRBV18,TRBJ2-3
TGTGCCAGCAGCCAAGGACAGGGGTGGGATTCACCCCTCCACTTT,CASSQGQGWDSPLHF,-,TRBD1,TRBV4-2,TRBJ1-6
TGCGCCAGCAGCGGGAGACTAGCGGATAGCTCCTACGAGCAGTACTTC,CASSGRLADSSYEQYF,-,TRBD2,TRBV5-1,TRBJ2-7
TGTGCCAGCAGTTATTCGGGGAGCGTAACCTATGGCTACACCTTC,CASSYSGSVTYGYTF,-,-,TRBV6-5,TRBJ1-2
TGTGCCAGCAGCTTACAGGGTGGTAGCGGCACTGAAGCTTTCTTT,CASSLQGGSGTEAFF,-,-,TRBV7-9,TRBJ1-1
TGTGCCATCAGCACCCTAGCGGGGGACTACGAGCAGTACTTC,CAISTLAGDYEQYF,-,TRBD2,TRBV10-3,TRBJ2-7
TGTGCCAGCTCACCACAGACAGGGGGGAACACTGAAGCTTTCTTT,CASSPQTGGNTEAFF,-,TRBD1,TRBV18,TRBJ1-1
TGTGCCAGCAGCTTAGAGCAGCGGGAGGTTTCCTACGAGCAGTACTTC,CASSLEQREVSYEQYF,-,TRBD2,TRBV7-8,TRBJ2-7
TGTGCCAGCAGCCACCCCTTCTCCTCCTACGAGCAGTACTTC,CASSHPFSSYEQYF,-,-,TRBV14,TRBJ2-7
TGCGCCAGCAGCCTCACTTCACTAGCGGGAGCAGATACGCAGTATTTT,CASSLTSLAGADTQYF,-,TRBD2,TRBV4-3,TRBJ2-3
TGTGCCAGCAGCCAAGGTATGAAGCCGAACACTGAAGCTTTCTTT,CASSQGMKPNTEAFF,-,-,TRBV4-2,TRBJ1-1
TGTGCCAGCAGTTTAGGCAGGGCGATCTATGGCTACACCTTC,CASSLGRAIYGYTF,-,-,TRBV28,TRBJ1-2
TGTGCCAGCAGCTTAGATTGGGCTAGCGGGAGGGCCCGATCCTACGAGCAGTACTTC,CASSLDWASGRARSYEQYF,-,TRBD2,TRBV7-9,TRBJ2-7
TGCAGCGTTGACACCGGGACAGGCACATATTACGAGCAGTACTTC,CSVDTGTGTYYEQYF,-,TRBD1,TRBV29-1,TRBJ2-7
TGCGCCAGCAGCCAAGGCCTAGCGGGAGGGATTTGGTACAATGAGCAGTTCTTC,CASSQGLAGGIWYNEQFF,-,TRBD2,TRBV4-1,TRBJ2-1
TGTGCCAGCAGGCGGGGGGCCGATCAGCCCCAGCATTTT,CASRRGADQPQHF,-,-,TRBV27,TRBJ1-5